This entry is about one T cell receptor (beta chain). This CDR3 is built from 16 residues. V dropped 2 bases and J dropped 1 base, with 13 bases sitting between them. CDR1 and CDR2 (germline): SNHLY, FYNNEI. In the authors' workflow: Researchers report that nucleated cell counts were estimated from reference gene primer amplification. Here immunoSEQ multiplex PCR was the method, and the copy in TCRdb shows in-frame clones only, minus some. V and J calls plus clone size are reproduced from that table; the DNA served to infer D and trimming. The sample yields roughly 100,000 clones, 87% seen once. The entry originates in a study of blood T cell repertoires in COVID-19. For the study at large: Whether acute or convalescent, the COVID-19 samples came from the United States, Italy and Spain. T cells, B-cell-depleted T cells, or PBMCs provided the cDNA or gDNA that served as material.

The sample was peripheral blood. This sequence was found in a human donor in a cohort sampled during active COVID-19. The rearrangement uses TRBV2 and TRBJ2-3, with D possibly being TRBD1 (6 bases). The CDR3 region is CASSELTGLGTDTQYF. CDR3 DNA sequence: TGTGCCAGCAGTGAACTCACAGGGCTGGGCACAGATACGCAGTATTTT.